This T cell receptor (beta chain) was retrieved from a study of CD4 T cells in relation to SARS-CoV-2 and coronaviruses (dated by TCRdb to the early 2020s). About the investigation overall: The ViraFEST assay cultured PBMCs with antigen for 10 days, then sequenced TCR beta CDR3s to find antigen-specific clonal expansions. A different, Illumina-based TCR-beta assay was used to sequence expansion assays from other donors in the study. At the level of individual TCR clonotypes, the study evaluated whether memory CD4+ T cells crossreact between the spike proteins of SARS-CoV-2 and those of common cold coronaviruses. The Adaptive Biotechnologies TCR-sequencing kit was used to sequence samples from a few pre-COVID donors and the naive versus memory experiments, while other data came from Illumina-based sequencing. Using patient-derived lymphoblastoid cell lines, the shared crossreactive spike epitopes were mapped to their HLA restriction. An HIV-1 Nef peptide pool or a culture without peptide was used as the negative reference condition.

Notes on this clone: Its recognized antigen is unknown. Base-call qualities are not available, and no considerably larger clone is one nucleotide away.

Summary of the overall study and its limitations: No donor contributed both pre-pandemic and post-infection samples, which limited tracing the source of pre-existing responses. Crossreactive clones showed significantly weaker SARS-CoV-2-driven expansion than monoreactive clones, consistent with antigenic imprinting. The study was constrained by small numbers of patients and of tested TCRs. Crossreactivity analysis centred on spike protein, so crossreactivity against other viral proteins was not assessed. In roughly two thirds of donors, memory CD4+ clonotypes turned up that crossrecognized SARS-CoV-2 and at least one common cold coronavirus spike.

The library was built by means of the immunoSEQ multiplex PCR assay. The authors' pipeline ran thus. During preprocessing, nonproductive sequences were removed, along with CDR3s that did not begin with C, did not end with F or W, or were shorter than 7 amino acids. Antigen-specific clonotypes were called with the MANAFEST web app, based on expansion relative to reference and other culture wells. A clone was considered positive if the clone showed significant expansion compared with the reference culture in 2 of 3 replicate wells at an FDR below 0.05. A further requirement for positive clones was significant expansion compared with all other tandem wells, along with an odds ratio above 5. Pairwise Levenshtein distance, computed with the stringdist R package after three terminal residues were trimmed from each end, was used as the measure of CDR3 homology. TCRdb obtained this table from immuneACCESS and retained in-frame rearrangements with V and J assigned. These tables miss some clones; where compared with another copy, unresolved V genes account for less than half of the shortfall, and the remainder is unexplained. V, J and clone size reflect that table, while D and trimming were determined from the DNA. The sample table lists under 20,000 clones, 74% of them with a count of one. The ten largest clonotypes hold about a fifth of the sample.

Trimming takes 2 bases from V and 6 bases from J, and the germline ends sit 19 bases apart. From the cysteine up to the phenylalanine, the CDR3 has a length of 16 residues. CDR3 DNA is the only sequence kept; it has 48 bases, read in frame from the first base. Sequences SEHNR (CDR1) and FQNEAQ (CDR2) are obtained from the germline V gene (reference sequence). CD4+ T cells from unexposed donors were collected before the COVID-19 pandemic (2011-2018). The EasySep CD4+ T cell isolation kit was used to isolate CD4+ T cells once the cultures had run for roughly 10 days. As cell number allowed, CD4+ T cells from unexposed donors were tested for reactivity to SARS-CoV-2 S and N and to four common cold coronavirus spike pools. About 2.2 million PBMCs per well were cultured in IMDM with approximately 5% human AB serum and around 10 IU/ml IL-2. Half of the culture medium was replaced with fresh IL-2-containing medium on days 3 and 7. Triplicate replicate wells were generally used for each peptide culture condition. The leukapheresis product used for the unexposed donors was purchased from a commercial source. PBMCs were isolated from leukapheresis product or whole blood by Ficoll-Paque PLUS gradient centrifugation. PBMCs were either used fresh in the expansion assay or cryopreserved at -140 degrees C. The QIAamp Micro DNA Kit was used to extract genomic DNA from the CD4+ T cells.

This receptor was taken from a human donor in good health. The receptor chain draws on TRBV7-9 and TRBJ1-1; the D gene is perhaps TRBD1, from 6 matching bases. The specimen was CD4+ T cells from PBMCs, cultured in vitro. The DNA sequence follows: TGTGCCAGCAGCTTATCGGGAGGGGGTCTTTCGTCTGAAGCTTTCTTT. It translates as CASSLSGGGLSSEAFF.